This T cell receptor beta chain was captured in a study of graft-versus-host responses after intestinal transplantation. Study-wide background: Those transplanted obtained multivisceral, liver-intestinal, or isolated intestinal grafts. Anti-thymocyte globulin served as induction for all recipients, who then took tacrolimus and steroids for roughly 3 years. Regarding the study as a whole: Across patients carrying graft-donor T cell macrochimerism, allografts held high graft-versus-host to host-versus-graft clonal ratios. GvH clones were identified in recipient marrow, with some first appearing in ileum or blood.

As for this clone: The antigen is undetermined.

The data were produced by immunoSEQ multiplex PCR, yet TCRdb's version contains in-frame clones alone and is incomplete. The data hold thousands of clones, with around 65% observed a single time. CDR1 is SGHRS, CDR2 YFSETQ, per germline. The CDR3 contains 16 residues. Between the trimmed V and J ends, which lost 0 bases and 0 bases, there was a span of 10 bases. Both intraepithelial and lamina propria lymphocytes were released by processing graft tissue. This TCR came from a human patient who received an intestinal transplant, so some T cells may come from the graft donor. The rearrangement links TRBV5-1 to TRBJ2-1; D possibly corresponds to TRBD2 (5 bases). The sample in question was ileum tissue, obtained more than 50 days after transplant. CDR3 residues: CASSLGAASSYNEQFF. The DNA for the CDR3 is TGCGCCAGCAGCTTGGGAGCGGCAAGCTCCTACAATGAGCAGTTCTTC.